A selection of T cell receptor beta chains follows, all from one sample in a study of chemoradiotherapy in HPV16-positive cancers. Sequenced by immunoSEQ multiplex PCR; TCRdb stores in-frame clones only, minus some. This sample has some 11,000 clones, with 81% found just once. The biological material was taken from a patient who underwent chemoradiotherapy. These receptors were obtained from a human donor with HPV-associated anogenital cancer. The CDR3 runs from the conserved cysteine through the conserved F or W. Each record gives: V gene, J gene, D gene, clone size, CDR3 DNA, CDR3 protein. A D gene is named only where the DNA matches it firmly. A row's size may be missing; if present it is once, few, many or a size class.

>TRBV5-5|TRBJ2-7|TRBD1|NA
TGTGCCAGCAGCTTGCAAACTAACCGGACAGGGGCGTCCATATCCTACGAGCAGTACTTC
CASSLQTNRTGASISYEQYF
>TRBV19|TRBJ2-5|NA|NA
TGTGCCAATAGTATAGGGGGGGATACCCAGTACTTC
CANSIGGDTQYF
>TRBV6-6|TRBJ2-1|NA|NA
TGTGCCAGCAGTTACCCTGGGGACAATGAGCAGTTCTTC
CASSYPGDNEQFF
>TRBV18|TRBJ1-3|TRBD1|NA
TGTGCCAGCTCACGGACAGGGGGAACGGCTGGAAACACCATATATTTT
CASSRTGGTAGNTIYF
>TRBV10-2|TRBJ1-2|TRBD1|once
TGCGCCAGCAGTGAGCGACAGGGGTACGGCTACACCTTC
CASSERQGYGYTF
>TRBV25-1|TRBJ2-2|NA|few
TGTGCCAGTCCCCCCACCGGGGAGCTGTTTTTT
CASPPTGELFF
>TRBV5-1|TRBJ2-3|NA|NA
TGCGCCAGCAGCTTGGACAGCACAGATACGCAGTATTTT
CASSLDSTDTQYF
>TRBV6-5|TRBJ2-5|NA|once
TGTGCCAGCAGTTACTCAAGAGGAGAGACCCAGTACTTC
CASSYSRGETQYF
>TRBV28|TRBJ1-4|NA|NA
TGTGCCAGCAGTTTATGGGGGGATTCTAATGAAAAACTGTTTTTT
CASSLWGDSNEKLFF
>TRBV5-4|TRBJ2-5|TRBD2|NA
TGTGCCAGCAGCTTGTCCTTAGCGGGGACCCAAGAGACCCAGTACTTC
CASSLSLAGTQETQYF
>TRBV11-3|TRBJ2-3|TRBD2|once
TGTGCCAGCAGCCGGGGGGGTTGGAACCCCCGCACAGATACGCAGTATTTT
CASSRGGWNPRTDTQYF
>TRBV28|TRBJ1-2|NA|NA
TGTGCCAGCAGTTCCGGACACTATGGCTACACCTTC
CASSSGHYGYTF
>TRBV4-2|TRBJ1-3|NA|NA
TGTGCCAGCAGCCCGACTGTGACCTTCTCTGGAAACACCATATATTTT
CASSPTVTFSGNTIYF
>TRBV7-8|TRBJ1-6|TRBD1|NA
TGTGCCAGCCAGGGGGTGAATTCACCCCTCCACTTT
CASQGVNSPLHF